Described below is a single TCR beta chain sequence and its context. Antigen specificity is unknown. CDR1 is SNHLY, CDR2 FYNNEI, per germline. The junction had 5 bases not matched to a gene; V was cut back by 2 bases and J by 5 bases. This CDR3 has 16 residues. The data derive from a study of CD8 T cells in ankylosing spondylitis. Study findings and constraints: There was a TCR beta motif, made of 7 to 9 highly homologous variants, that appeared characteristic of ankylosing spondylitis blood. Reportedly, disease-linked clones are significantly enriched in ankylosing spondylitis patients' matched synovial fluid.

By quantitative 5'-RACE with molecular barcodes, the TCR beta libraries were made. TCRdb redid the calling of the 5' RACE reads with MiXCR, one entry per CDR3 protein. The sample holds roughly 400,000 distinct CDR3 sequences; under 25% are singletons and the top ten take about a sixth. The receptor's source is a male donor with ankylosing spondylitis. The specimen was blood, either unsorted or a sorted T cell fraction (not recorded which). The chain links TRBV2 to TRBJ2-2, with 10 bases fitting TRBD1. CDR3 nucleotides: TGTGCCAGCAGTGAATTTGGGACAGGGGTTACCGGGGAGCTGTTTTTT. Translating it yields CASSEFGTGVTGELFF.